This TCR beta chain was retrieved from a study of T cells in Graves' hyperthyroidism and ophthalmopathy. The study's findings and limits: Patients with ophthalmopathy were separated from those with stable hyperthyroidism by a 13 V-J model. Ophthalmopathy was model-predicted a median about six months pre-onset. Most expanded thyroid clonotypes above 0.001 recurred in blood.

Details on this clonotype: The antigen remains unidentified.

Germline CDR1 and CDR2: MNHNS and SASEGT. This CDR3 is 15 amino acids long. The V end lost 5 bases, the J end lost 0 bases, and 13 bases lay between the germline ends. RNA transcripts yielded amplified TCR beta CDR3 regions. The TCR CDR3 first-round RT-PCR relied on the HTBI primer set. TCRdb recomputed calls from the multiplex PCR reads with MiXCR, one row per CDR3 protein. Seen here are 550,000 to 650,000 distinct CDR3 sequences, about 15% observed once, and the top ten hold over 11%. PBMCs were sourced from approximately 9.3 ml fresh peripheral blood. The sequence came from a woman between 40 and 50 years old with Graves' hyperthyroidism. The chain uses TRBV6-1 and TRBJ2-5; possibly TRBD1 or TRBD2 for D (5 bases each). Sequenced: blood. CDR3 nucleotides: TGTGCCAGCAGTTTCCGGGACCCACACCAAGAGACCCAGTACTTC. Its translation: CASSFRDPHQETQYF.